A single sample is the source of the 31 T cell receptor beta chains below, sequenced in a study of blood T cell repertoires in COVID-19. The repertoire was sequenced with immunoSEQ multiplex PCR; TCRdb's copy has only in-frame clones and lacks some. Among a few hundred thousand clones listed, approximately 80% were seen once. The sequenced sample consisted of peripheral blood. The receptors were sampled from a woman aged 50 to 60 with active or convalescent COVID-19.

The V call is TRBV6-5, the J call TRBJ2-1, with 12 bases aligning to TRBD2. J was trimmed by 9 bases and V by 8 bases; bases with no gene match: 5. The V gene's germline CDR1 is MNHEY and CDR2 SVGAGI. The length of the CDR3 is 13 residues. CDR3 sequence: CASARLAGVEQFF. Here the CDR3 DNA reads TGTGCCAGCGCAAGACTAGCGGGAGTTGAGCAGTTCTTC.

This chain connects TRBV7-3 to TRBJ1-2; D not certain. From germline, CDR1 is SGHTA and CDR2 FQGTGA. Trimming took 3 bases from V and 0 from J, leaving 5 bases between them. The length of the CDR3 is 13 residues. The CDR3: CASSLTPNYGYTF. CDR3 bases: TGTGCCAGCAGCTTGACTCCTAACTATGGCTACACCTTC.

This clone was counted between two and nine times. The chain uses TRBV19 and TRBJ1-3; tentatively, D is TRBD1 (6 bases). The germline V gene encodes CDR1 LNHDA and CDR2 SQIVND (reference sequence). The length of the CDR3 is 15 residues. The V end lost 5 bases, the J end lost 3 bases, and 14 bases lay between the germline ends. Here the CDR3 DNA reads TGTGCCAGTAGTCCTGGGACACTGGGTGGAAACACCATATATTTT. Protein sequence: CASSPGTLGGNTIYF.

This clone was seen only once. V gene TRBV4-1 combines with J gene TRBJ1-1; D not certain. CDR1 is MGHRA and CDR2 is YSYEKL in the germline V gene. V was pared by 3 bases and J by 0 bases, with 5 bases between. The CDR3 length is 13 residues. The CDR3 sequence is CASSQSVNTEAFF. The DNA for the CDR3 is TGCGCCAGCAGCCAGTCAGTGAACACTGAAGCTTTCTTT.

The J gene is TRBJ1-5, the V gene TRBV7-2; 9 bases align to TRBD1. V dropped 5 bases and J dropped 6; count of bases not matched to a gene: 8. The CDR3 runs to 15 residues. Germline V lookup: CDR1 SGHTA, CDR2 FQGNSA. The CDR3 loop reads CASSVYTGGRQPQHF. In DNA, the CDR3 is TGTGCCAGCAGCGTATATACAGGGGGCCGTCAGCCCCAGCATTTT.

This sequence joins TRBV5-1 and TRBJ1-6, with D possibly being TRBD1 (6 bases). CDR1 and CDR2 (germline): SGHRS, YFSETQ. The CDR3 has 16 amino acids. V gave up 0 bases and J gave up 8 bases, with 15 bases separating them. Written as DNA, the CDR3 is TGCGCCAGCAGCTTGGCCGTGGGCAGGGGTTATTCACCCCTCCACTTT. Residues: CASSLAVGRGYSPLHF.

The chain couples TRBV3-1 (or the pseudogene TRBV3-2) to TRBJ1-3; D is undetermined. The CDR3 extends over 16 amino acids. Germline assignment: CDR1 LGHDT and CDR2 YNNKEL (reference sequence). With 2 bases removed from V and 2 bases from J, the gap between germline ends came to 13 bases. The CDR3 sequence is CASSQSSAGTGNTIYF. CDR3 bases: TGTGCCAGCAGCCAAAGCTCAGCAGGAACTGGAAACACCATATATTTT.

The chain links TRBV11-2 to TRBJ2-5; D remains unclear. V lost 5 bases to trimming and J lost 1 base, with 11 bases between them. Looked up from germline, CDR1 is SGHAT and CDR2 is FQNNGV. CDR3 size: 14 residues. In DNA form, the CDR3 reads TGTGCCAGCAGCGCCCCGAGCCTCCAAGAGACCCAGTACTTC. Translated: CASSAPSLQETQYF.

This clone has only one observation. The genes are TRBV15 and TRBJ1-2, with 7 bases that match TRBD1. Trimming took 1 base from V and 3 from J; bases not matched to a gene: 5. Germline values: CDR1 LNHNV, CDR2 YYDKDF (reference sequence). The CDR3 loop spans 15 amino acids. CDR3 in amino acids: CATSRGGRGYYGYTF. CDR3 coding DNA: TGTGCCACCAGCAGAGGAGGCAGGGGGTACTATGGCTACACCTTC.

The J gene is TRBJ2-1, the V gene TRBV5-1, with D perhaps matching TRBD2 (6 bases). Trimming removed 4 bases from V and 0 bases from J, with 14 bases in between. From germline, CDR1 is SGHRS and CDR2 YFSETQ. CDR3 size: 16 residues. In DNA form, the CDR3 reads TGCGCCAGCAGCCGAACGCCGGGGGTCTCCTACAATGAGCAGTTCTTC. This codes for CASSRTPGVSYNEQFF.

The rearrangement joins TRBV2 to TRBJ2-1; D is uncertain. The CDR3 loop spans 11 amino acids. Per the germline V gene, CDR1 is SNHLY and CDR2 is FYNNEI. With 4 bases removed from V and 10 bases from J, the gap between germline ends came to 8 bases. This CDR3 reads CASSGVLEQFF. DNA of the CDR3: TGTGCCAGCAGTGGGGTACTAGAGCAGTTCTTC. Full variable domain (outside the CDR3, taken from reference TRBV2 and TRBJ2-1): EPEVTQTPSHQVTQMGQEVILRCVPISNHLYFYWYRQILGQKVEFLVSFYNNEISEKSEIFDDQFSVERPDGSNFTLKIRSTKLEDSAMYFCASSGVLEQFFGPGTRLTVL.

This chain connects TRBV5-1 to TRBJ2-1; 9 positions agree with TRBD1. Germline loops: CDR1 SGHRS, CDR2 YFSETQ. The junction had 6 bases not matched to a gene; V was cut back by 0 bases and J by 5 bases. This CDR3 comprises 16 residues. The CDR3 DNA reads TGCGCCAGCAGCTTGGATGGACAGGGGCTGGACAATGAGCAGTTCTTC. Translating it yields CASSLDGQGLDNEQFF.

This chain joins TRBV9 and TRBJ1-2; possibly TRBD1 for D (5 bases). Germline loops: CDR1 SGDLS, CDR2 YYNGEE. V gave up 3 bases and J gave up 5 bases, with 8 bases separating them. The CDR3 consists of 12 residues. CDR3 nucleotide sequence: TGTGCCAGCAGCGCCGCAGGGTATGGCTACACCTTC. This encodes CASSAAGYGYTF.

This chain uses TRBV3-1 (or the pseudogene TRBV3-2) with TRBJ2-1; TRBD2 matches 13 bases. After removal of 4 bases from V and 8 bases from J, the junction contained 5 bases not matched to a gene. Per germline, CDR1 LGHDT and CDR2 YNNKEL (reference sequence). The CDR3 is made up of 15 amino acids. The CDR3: CASSRYTSGRDEQFF. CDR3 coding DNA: TGTGCCAGCAGCCGTTATACTAGCGGGAGGGATGAGCAGTTCTTC.

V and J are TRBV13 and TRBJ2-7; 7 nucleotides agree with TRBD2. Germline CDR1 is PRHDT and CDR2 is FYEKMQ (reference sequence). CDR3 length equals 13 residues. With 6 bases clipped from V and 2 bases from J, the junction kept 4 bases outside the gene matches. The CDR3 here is CASSYGLAYEQYF. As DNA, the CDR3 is TGTGCCAGCAGTTACGGACTAGCCTACGAGCAGTACTTC.

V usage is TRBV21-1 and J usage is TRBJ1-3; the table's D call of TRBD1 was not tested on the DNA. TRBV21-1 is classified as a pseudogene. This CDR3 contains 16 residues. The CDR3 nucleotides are TGTGCCAGCAGCGGCCGGGACAGGAGCTCTGGAAACACCATATATTTT. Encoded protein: CASSGRDRSSGNTIYF.

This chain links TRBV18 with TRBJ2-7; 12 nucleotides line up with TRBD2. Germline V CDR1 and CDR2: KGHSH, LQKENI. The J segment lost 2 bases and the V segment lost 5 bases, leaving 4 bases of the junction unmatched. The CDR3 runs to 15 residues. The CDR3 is CASSKTSGSPYEQYF. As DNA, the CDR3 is TGTGCCAGCTCAAAGACTAGCGGGAGCCCCTACGAGCAGTACTTC.

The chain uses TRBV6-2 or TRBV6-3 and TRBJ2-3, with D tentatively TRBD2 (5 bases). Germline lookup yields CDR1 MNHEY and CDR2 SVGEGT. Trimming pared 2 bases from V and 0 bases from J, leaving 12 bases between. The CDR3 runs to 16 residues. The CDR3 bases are TGTGCCAGCAGTTACGGGCTAGCAGCTAGCACAGATACGCAGTATTTT. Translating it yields CASSYGLAASTDTQYF.

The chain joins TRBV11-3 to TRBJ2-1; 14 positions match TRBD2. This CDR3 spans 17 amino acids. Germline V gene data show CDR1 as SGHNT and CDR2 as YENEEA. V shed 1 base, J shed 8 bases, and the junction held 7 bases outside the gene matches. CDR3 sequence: CASSLGSTSGRVDEQFF. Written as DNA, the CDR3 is TGTGCCAGCAGCTTAGGTTCGACTAGCGGGAGGGTGGATGAGCAGTTCTTC. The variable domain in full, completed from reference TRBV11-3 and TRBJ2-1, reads EAGVVQSPRYKIIEKKQPVAFWCNPISGHNTLYWYLQNLGQGPELLIRYENEEAVDDSQLPKDRFSAERLKGVDSTLKIQPAELGDSAVYLCASSLGSTSGRVDEQFFGPGTRLTVL.

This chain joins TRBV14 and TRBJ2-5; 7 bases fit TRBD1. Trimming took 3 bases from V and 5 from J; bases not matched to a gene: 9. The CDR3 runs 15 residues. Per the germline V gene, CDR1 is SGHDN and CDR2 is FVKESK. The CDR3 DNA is TGTGCCAGCAGCCAGGGACAGAGCCTCGGGGAGACCCAGTACTTC. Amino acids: CASSQGQSLGETQYF.

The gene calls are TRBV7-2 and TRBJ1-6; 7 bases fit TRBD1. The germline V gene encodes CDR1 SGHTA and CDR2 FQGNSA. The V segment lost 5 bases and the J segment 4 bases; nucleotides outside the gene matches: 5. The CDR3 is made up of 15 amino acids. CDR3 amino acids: CASSRARGYNSPLHF. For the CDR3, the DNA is TGTGCCAGCAGCAGAGCCAGGGGGTATAATTCACCCCTCCACTTT.

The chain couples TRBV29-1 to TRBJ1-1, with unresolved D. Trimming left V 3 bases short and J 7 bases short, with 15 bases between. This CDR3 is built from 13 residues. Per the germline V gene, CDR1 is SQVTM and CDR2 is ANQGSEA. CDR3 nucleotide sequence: TGCAGCGTTGACGCAGGCCATGGATTTGAAGCTTTCTTT. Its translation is CSVDAGHGFEAFF.

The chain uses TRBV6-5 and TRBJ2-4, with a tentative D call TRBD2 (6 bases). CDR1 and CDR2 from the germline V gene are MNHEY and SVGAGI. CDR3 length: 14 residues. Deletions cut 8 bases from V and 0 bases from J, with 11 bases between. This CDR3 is CASRETGAKNIQYF. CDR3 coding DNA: TGTGCCAGCCGGGAGACGGGAGCCAAAAACATTCAGTACTTC.

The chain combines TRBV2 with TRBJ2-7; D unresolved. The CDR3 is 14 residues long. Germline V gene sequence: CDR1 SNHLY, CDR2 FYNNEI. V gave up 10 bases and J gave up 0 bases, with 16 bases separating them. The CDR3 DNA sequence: TGTGCCACCAAGGCAGGCATTTACTCCTACGAGCAGTACTTC. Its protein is CATKAGIYSYEQYF. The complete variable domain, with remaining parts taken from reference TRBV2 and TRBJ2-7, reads EPEVTQTPSHQVTQMGQEVILRCVPISNHLYFYWYRQILGQKVEFLVSFYNNEISEKSEIFDDQFSVERPDGSNFTLKIRSTKLEDSAMYFCATKAGIYSYEQYFGPGTRLTVT.

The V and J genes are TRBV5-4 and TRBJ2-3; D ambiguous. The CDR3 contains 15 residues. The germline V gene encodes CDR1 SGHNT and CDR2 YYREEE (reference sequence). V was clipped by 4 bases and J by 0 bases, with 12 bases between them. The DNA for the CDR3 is TGTGCCAGCAGCCCCCTCCCTATTAGCACAGATACGCAGTATTTT. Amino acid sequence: CASSPLPISTDTQYF.

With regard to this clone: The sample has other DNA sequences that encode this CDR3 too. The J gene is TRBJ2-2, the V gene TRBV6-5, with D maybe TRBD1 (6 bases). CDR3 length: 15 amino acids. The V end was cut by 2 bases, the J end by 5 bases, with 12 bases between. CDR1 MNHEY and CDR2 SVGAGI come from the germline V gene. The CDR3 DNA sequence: TGTGCCAGCAGTTACCTGACAGGCTCAACCGGGGAGCTGTTTTTT. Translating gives CASSYLTGSTGELFF.

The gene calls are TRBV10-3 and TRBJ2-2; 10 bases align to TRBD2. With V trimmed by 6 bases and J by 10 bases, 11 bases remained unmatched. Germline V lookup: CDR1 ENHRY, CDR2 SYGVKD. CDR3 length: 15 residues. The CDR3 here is CAIRTGLASGEELFF. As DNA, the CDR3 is TGTGCCATCAGGACGGGACTAGCGAGTGGGGAGGAGCTGTTTTTT.

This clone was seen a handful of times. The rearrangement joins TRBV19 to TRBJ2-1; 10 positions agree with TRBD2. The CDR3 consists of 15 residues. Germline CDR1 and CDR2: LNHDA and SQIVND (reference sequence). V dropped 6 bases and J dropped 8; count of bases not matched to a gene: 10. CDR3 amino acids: CASSPSGRFAYEQFF. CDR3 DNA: TGTGCCAGTAGCCCTAGCGGGAGATTTGCGTATGAGCAGTTCTTC.

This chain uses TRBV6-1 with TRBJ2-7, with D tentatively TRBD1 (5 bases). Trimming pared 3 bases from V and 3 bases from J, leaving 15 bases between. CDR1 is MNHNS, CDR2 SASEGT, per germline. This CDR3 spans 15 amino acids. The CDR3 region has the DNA TGTGCCAGCAGTGAGTGGGGCACAGCTTACTACGAGCAGTACTTC. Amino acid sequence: CASSEWGTAYYEQYF.

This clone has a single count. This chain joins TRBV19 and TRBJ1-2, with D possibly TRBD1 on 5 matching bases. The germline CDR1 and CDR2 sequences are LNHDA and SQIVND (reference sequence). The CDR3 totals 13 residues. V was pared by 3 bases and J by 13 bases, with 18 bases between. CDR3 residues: CASSMGTLGGCTF. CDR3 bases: TGTGCCAGTAGTATGGGGACTTTGGGCGGATGCACCTTC.

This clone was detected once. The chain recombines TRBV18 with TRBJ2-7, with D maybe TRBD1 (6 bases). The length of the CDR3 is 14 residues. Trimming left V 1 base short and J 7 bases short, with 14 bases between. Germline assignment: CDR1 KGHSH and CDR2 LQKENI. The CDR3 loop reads CASSPQQGFWEQYF. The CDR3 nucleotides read TGTGCCAGCTCACCACAACAGGGTTTCTGGGAGCAGTACTTC.